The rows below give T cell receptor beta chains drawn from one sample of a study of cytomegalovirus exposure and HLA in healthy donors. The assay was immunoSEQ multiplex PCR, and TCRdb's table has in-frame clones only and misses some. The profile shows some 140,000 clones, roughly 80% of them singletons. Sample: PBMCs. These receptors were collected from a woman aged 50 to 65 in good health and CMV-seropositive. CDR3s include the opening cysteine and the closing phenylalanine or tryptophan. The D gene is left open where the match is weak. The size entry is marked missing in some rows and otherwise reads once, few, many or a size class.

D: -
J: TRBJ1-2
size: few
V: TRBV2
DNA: TGTGCCAGCAGTGAGGGGAGAGGGAGCGGTGGCTACACCTTC
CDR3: CASSEGRGSGGYTF

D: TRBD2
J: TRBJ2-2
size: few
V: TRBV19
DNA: TGTGCCAGTAGTATCGGACTAGCGGGGGGCCAGAACACCGGGGAGCTGTTTTTT
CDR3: CASSIGLAGGQNTGELFF

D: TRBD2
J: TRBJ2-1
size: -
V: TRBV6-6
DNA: TGTGCCAGCCGTCCGTCTAGCGGGGCCAATGAGCAGTTCTTC
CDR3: CASRPSSGANEQFF

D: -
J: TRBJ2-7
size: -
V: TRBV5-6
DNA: TGTGCCAGCAGCGGGCTAGCAGGCTACGAGCAGTACTTC
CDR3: CASSGLAGYEQYF

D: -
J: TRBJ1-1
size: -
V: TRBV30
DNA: TGTGCCTGGAGGCTTGGGGGCTCCCGTCTGGCTTTCTTT
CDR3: CAWRLGGSRLAFF

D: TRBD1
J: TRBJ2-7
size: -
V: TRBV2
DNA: TGTGCCAGCAGTGGCGGGACAGGACCCTACGAGCAGTACTTC
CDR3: CASSGGTGPYEQYF

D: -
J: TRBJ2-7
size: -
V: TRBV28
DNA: TGTGCCAGCAGTTTACCCCAGGGGCTGTACGAGCAGTACTTC
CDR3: CASSLPQGLYEQYF

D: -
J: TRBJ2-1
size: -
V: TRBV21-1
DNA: TGTGCCAGCAGCCAGGGGCCTAGCGGGGGGGGTTACAATGAGCAGTTCTTC
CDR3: CASSQGPSGGGYNEQFF

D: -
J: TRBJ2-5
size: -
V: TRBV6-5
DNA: TGTGCCAGCAGTTACTCGATGCGGGTCCAAGAGACCCAGTACTTC
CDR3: CASSYSMRVQETQYF

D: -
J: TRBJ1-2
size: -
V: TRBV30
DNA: TGTGCCTGGAGAGCATGGAACGAGGGCCACTATGGCTACACCTTC
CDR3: CAWRAWNEGHYGYTF

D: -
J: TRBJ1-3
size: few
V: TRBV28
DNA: TGTGCCAGCAGCCCCAGGGCGTATGGGGACACCATATATTTT
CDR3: CASSPRAYGDTIYF

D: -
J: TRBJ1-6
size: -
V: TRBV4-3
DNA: TGCGCCAGCAGCCAAGATGAGGTTGGGTCACCCCTCCACTTT
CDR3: CASSQDEVGSPLHF

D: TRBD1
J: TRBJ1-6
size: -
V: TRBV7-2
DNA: TGTGCCAGCAGCCCCGAGGGGGCCAGAGCCCTCCACTTT
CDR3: CASSPEGARALHF

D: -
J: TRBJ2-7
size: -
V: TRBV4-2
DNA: TGTGCCAGCAGCCCCGGGAACCTCTACGAGCAGTACTTC
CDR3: CASSPGNLYEQYF

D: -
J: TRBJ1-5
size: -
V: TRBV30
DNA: TGTGCCTGGACCGCCGGCGGGCCTCAGCCCCAGCATTTT
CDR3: CAWTAGGPQPQHF